This T cell receptor beta chain was captured by sequencing in a study of tumor-infiltrating lymphocytes in primary liver carcinoma. In addition to blood RNA drawn from unsorted whole blood, germline DNA was extracted. Preoperatively, 3.5 to 4 milliliters of peripheral blood were collected. CDR1 SGHNT and CDR2 YYREEE come from the germline V gene (reference sequence). This CDR3 comprises 14 residues. V dropped 4 bases and J dropped 0 bases, with 10 bases sitting between them. This clonotype came up a few times. From roughly 0.5 ug total RNA, TCR beta cDNA was generated with a primer in the constant region. Three rounds of nested multiplex PCR with slightly modified ARM-PCR produced TCR beta libraries. Two initial PCR rounds of about 11 cycles each paired TRBV1-TRBV30 forward primers with a C-beta reverse primer. In TCRdb, the multiplex PCR reads were re-called with MiXCR into one record per CDR3 protein. This sample has 320,000 or so distinct CDR3 sequences, with 55% to 65% found just once.

This receptor was taken from a middle-aged man with primary liver carcinoma and hepatitis B virus infection. The rearrangement links TRBV5-4 to TRBJ1-1; tentatively, D is TRBD1 (5 bases). Sequences were obtained from peripheral blood. DNA of the CDR3: TGTGCCAGCAGCCAACAGGACATGAACACTGAAGCTTTCTTT. Residues: CASSQQDMNTEAFF.